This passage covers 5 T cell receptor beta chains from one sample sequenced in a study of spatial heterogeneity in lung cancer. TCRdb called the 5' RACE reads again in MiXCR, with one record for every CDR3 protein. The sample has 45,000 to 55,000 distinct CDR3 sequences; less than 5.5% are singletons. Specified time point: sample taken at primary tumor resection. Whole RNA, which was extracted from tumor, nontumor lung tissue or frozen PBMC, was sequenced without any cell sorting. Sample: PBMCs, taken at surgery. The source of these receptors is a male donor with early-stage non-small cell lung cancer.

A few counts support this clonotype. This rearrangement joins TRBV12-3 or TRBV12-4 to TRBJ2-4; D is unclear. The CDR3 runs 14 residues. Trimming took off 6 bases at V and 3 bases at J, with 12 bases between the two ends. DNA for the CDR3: TGTGCCAGCAGATACGACTCCTTCAAAAACATTCAGTACTTC. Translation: CASRYDSFKNIQYF.

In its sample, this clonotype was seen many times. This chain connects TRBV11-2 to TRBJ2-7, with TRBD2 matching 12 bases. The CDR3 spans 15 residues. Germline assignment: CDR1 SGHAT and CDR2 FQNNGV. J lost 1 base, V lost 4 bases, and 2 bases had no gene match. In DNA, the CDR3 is TGTGCCAGCAGCTCCGGACTAGCGGGGTCCTACGAGCAGTACTTC. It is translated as CASSSGLAGSYEQYF.

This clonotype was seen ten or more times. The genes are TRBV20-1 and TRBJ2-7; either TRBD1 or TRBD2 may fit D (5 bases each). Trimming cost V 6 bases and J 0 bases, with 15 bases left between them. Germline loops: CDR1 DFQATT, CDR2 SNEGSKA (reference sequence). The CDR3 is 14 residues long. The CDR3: CSAIMGVGSYEQYF. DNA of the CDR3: TGCAGTGCCATCATGGGGGTCGGCTCCTACGAGCAGTACTTC.

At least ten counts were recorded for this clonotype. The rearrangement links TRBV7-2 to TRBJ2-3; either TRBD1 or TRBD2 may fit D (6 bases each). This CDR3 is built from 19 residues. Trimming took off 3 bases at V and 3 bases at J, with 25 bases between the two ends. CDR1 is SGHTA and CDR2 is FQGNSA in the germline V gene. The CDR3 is CASSLRGGPGAVSTDTQYF. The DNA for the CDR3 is TGTGCCAGCAGCTTGAGGGGTGGTCCGGGGGCAGTTAGTACAGATACGCAGTATTTT. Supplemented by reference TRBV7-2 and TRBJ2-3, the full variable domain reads GAGVSQSPSNKVTEKGKDVELRCDPISGHTALYWYRQSLGQGLEFLIYFQGNSAPDKSGLPSDRFSAERTGGSVSTLTIQRTQQEDSAVYLCASSLRGGPGAVSTDTQYFGPGTRLTVL.

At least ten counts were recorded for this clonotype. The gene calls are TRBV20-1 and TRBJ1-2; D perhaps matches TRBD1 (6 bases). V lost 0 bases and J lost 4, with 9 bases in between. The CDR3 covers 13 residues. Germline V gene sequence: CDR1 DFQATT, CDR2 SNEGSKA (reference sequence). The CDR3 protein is CSARDRDTYGYTF. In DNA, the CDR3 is TGCAGTGCTAGAGACCGGGACACCTATGGCTACACCTTC.